This TCR beta chain derives from a study of brain T cells in children with intractable seizures. General study points: Patients' HCMV serostatus was unknown; virus specificity rests on CDR3 similarity alone. Absence of clones before surgery may stem from lower sequencing depth.

There are 11 residues in the CDR3. The V and J ends lost 3 bases and 16 bases respectively, with 14 bases between them. Time point in this sample: blood from clinic visit 5 months post-surgery; TSC patient then seizure free. The sequenced cases were selected for having the highest brain T cell transcript signatures. As concerns this clone: Antigen: not known.

Using immunoSEQ multiplex PCR, the repertoire was profiled, and TCRdb retains in-frame clones only, with some absent. This sample yields about 340,000 clones, of which 85% to 95% are seen a single time; approximately 5% belongs to the top ten. This receptor was obtained from a boy less than two years old with tuberous sclerosis and intractable seizures. The material was peripheral blood, obtained roughly 5 months after surgery. V usage is TRBV5-3 and J usage is TRBJ2-1; D could derive from TRBD1 or TRBD2 (6 bases each). Being an ORF, TRBV5-3 has a function that is uncertain. CDR3 DNA: TGTGCCAGAAGCTCACGAGGGGGGCGTTTCTTC. It yields the protein CARSSRGGRFF.